This entry describes one T cell receptor beta chain. Its antigen is currently unknown. The data derive from a study of CD8 T cells in ankylosing spondylitis. Study findings and constraints: Characteristic of ankylosing spondylitis blood, it appeared, was a TCR beta motif comprising several highly homologous variants. Clones tied to disease were said to be significantly enriched in matched ankylosing spondylitis synovial fluid. Disease-linked clones bore a CD8+ phenotype and were relatively rare in peripheral blood.

Researchers built TCR beta libraries using quantitative 5'-RACE with molecular barcodes. TCRdb passed the 5' RACE reads through MiXCR, listing each CDR3 protein once. The sample includes about 160,000 distinct CDR3 sequences, around 17% of them seen just once. Between the trimmed V and J ends, which lost 4 bases and 8 bases, there was a span of 15 bases. The CDR3 length is 14 residues. Germline CDR1 WSHSY, CDR2 SAAADI. V usage is TRBV10-2 and J usage is TRBJ2-4; D is perhaps TRBD2 (5 bases). The specimen was blood, either unsorted or a sorted T cell fraction (not recorded which). This receptor was taken from a male donor with ankylosing spondylitis or in good health (not recorded which). The CDR3 spells CASSGGTPRDIQYF. Written as DNA, the CDR3 is TGCGCCAGCAGTGGAGGTACTCCGCGGGACATTCAGTACTTC.